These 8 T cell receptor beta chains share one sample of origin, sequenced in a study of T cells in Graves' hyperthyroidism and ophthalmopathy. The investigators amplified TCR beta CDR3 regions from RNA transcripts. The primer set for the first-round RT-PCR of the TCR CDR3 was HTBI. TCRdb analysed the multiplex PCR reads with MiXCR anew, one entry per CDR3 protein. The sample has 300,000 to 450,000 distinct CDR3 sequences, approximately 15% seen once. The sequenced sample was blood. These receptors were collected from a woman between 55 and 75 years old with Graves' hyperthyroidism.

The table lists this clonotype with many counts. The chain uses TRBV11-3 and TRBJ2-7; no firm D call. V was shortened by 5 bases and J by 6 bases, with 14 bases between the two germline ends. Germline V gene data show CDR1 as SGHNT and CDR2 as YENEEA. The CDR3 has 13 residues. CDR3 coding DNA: TGTGCCAGCAGCGCGCGGTTGGGGTCCGAGCAGTACTTC. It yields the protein CASSARLGSEQYF.

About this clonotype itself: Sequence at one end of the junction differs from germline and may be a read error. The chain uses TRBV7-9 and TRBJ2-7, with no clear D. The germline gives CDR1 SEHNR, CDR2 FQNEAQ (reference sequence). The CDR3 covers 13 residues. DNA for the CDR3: TGTGCCAGCAGCTTATTGAGCTCCTACGGGCAGTACTTC. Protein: CASSLLSSYGQYF.

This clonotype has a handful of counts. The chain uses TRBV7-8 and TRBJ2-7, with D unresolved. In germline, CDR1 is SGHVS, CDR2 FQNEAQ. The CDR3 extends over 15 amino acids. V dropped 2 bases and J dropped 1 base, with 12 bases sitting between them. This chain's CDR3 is CASSLTTPWSYEQYF. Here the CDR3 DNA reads TGTGCCAGCAGCTTAACGACCCCTTGGTCCTACGAGCAGTACTTC.

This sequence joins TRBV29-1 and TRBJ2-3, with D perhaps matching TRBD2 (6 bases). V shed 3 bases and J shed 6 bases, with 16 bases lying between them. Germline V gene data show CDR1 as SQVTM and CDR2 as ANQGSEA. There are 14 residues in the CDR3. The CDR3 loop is CSVDLASGGDTQYF. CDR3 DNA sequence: TGCAGCGTTGACCTAGCTTCCGGAGGGGATACGCAGTATTTT.

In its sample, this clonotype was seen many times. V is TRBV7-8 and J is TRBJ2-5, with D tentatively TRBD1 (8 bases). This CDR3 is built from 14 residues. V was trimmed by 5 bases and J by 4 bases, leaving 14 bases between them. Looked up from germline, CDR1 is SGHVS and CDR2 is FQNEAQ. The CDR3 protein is CASSQTGEGETQYF. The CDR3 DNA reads TGTGCCAGCAGCCAGACAGGGGAGGGAGAGACCCAGTACTTC.

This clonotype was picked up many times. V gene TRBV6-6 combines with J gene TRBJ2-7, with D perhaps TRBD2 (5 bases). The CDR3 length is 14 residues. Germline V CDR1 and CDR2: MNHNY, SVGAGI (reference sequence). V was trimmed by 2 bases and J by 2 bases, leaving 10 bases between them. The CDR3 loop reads CASSYERRTYEQYF. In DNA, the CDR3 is TGTGCCAGCAGTTACGAGCGGAGAACCTACGAGCAGTACTTC.

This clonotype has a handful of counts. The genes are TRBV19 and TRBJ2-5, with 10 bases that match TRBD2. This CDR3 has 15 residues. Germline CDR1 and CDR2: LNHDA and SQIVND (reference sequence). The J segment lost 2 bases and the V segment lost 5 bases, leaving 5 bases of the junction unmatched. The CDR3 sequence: CASSSTSGSQETQYF. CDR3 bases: TGTGCCAGTAGTTCGACTAGCGGGTCTCAAGAGACCCAGTACTTC.

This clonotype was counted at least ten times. As DNA, the CDR3 is TGTGCCAGCAGTCAAAGCGTGGGGTCCTCCTACGAGCAGTACTTC. Translating it yields CASSQSVGSSYEQYF. The chain combines TRBV6-1 with TRBJ2-7; D gene ambiguous. The CDR3 runs 15 residues. The V and J ends lost 5 bases and 0 bases respectively, with 14 bases between them. CDR1 is MNHNS, CDR2 SASEGT, per germline.